This TCR beta chain was profiled in a study of human T cells and chemical hapten exposure. Study-level background: There were weekly diphenylcyclopropenone doses to the scalp for patients throughout the roughly 24-week study.

Trimming stripped 4 bases from V and 2 bases from J, with 15 bases between. The CDR3 contains 15 residues. CDR1 is SQVTM and CDR2 is ANQGSEA in the germline V gene. TCRdb called the RACE reads again in MiXCR, with one record for every CDR3 protein. The sample contains approximately 96,000 distinct CDR3 sequences, around 9.3% of which appear only once. Study-wide results and caveats: Expanded TCRs formed significantly more large CDR3 similarity clusters than controls.

Noted time point: patch test 2, 6 weeks after DPC sensitization. The treatment is: therapeutic diphenylcyclopropenone sensitization with weekly scalp DPC. This clonotype has ten or more counts. Its antigen is not identified. This chain connects TRBV29-1 to TRBJ1-5; no clear D. The clonotype comes from a woman aged 40 to 50 with alopecia areata. Some clones in this sample may be carry-over from other donors' samples. The sample here was whole blood, taken in connection with sensitization to the hapten diphenylcyclopropenone (DPC). CDR3 DNA: TGCAGCGTTGCGGACGGTCTGCTGGGCAATCAGCCCCAGCATTTT. Its protein is CSVADGLLGNQPQHF.